This T cell receptor beta chain was observed in a study of blood T cell repertoires in COVID-19. V was pared by 7 bases and J by 2 bases, with 6 bases between. CDR1 is LGHNT and CDR2 is FRNRAP in the germline V gene. The CDR3 is 11 residues long. Original handling: Amplified reference gene primers provided the basis for estimating nucleated cell counts. The method was immunoSEQ multiplex PCR; TCRdb's version includes in-frame clones alone and lacks a portion of them. V, J and clone size were drawn from that table, and D and trimming were deduced from the DNA. The repertoire holds about 230,000 clones, with 81% as singletons.

The sequenced sample consisted of peripheral blood. This receptor was taken from an elderly woman with acute or convalescent COVID-19. The chain uses TRBV12-5 and TRBJ2-7; D perhaps matches TRBD2 (6 bases). In DNA form, the CDR3 reads TGTGCTAGTGCGGGGGCCTACGAGCAGTACTTC. Protein: CASAGAYEQYF.